This TCR beta chain appears in the sequencing data of a study of CD8+CD57+ T cells in acquired aplastic anemia. Patients sequenced had flow cytometry evidence of CD8+CD57+ cell expansion. Germline V CDR1 and CDR2: LNHDA, SQIVND (reference sequence). The CDR3 covers 15 residues. The ends were cut back, 1 base at V and 7 bases at J, with 13 bases in the middle. For CDR3 and TCR beta VDJ profiling, genomic DNA was the template used. From the reads, TCRdb called clonotypes with MiXCR, one entry per CDR3 protein. The data contain about 150,000 distinct CDR3 sequences, less than 50% of them seen just once; the ten biggest clones take up about 2.9%.

This receptor was identified in a human donor with aplastic anemia. The chain uses TRBV19 and TRBJ2-2; D perhaps matches TRBD1 (6 bases). Sequences were obtained from sorted CD4+, CD8+, or CD8+CD57+ T cells (not recorded which) from PBMCs. The CDR3, as DNA: TGTGCCAGTAGTATAGTCAACAGGGAAAGCGGGGAGCTGTTTTTT. It translates to CASSIVNRESGELFF. Filled out from reference TRBV19 and TRBJ2-2, the complete variable domain reads DGGITQSPKYLFRKEGQNVTLSCEQNLNHDAMYWYRQDPGQGLRLIYYSQIVNDFQKGDIAEGYSVSREKKESFPLTVTSAQKNPTAFYLCASSIVNRESGELFFGEGSRLTVL.